This TCR beta chain emerged from a study of identical twins. TCRdb re-called the 5' RACE reads through MiXCR, storing one row per CDR3 protein. The sample has about 530,000 distinct CDR3 sequences, 20% to 25% seen once. The same sample was also studied in work on yellow fever vaccine responses in identical twins.

Sequencing was done on a sample of CD4+ T cells sorted from blood. This receptor was taken from a woman aged 18 to 35 in good health.

The CDR3 sequence is CASGSQGLRNQPQHF. The CDR3, as DNA: TGTGCTAGTGGTTCACAGGGCTTGCGCAATCAGCCCCAGCATTTT. The J gene is TRBJ1-5, the V gene TRBV12-5, with a tentative D call TRBD1 (6 bases). The CDR3 runs 15 residues. The germline V and J ends were trimmed by 4 bases and 2 bases, with 12 bases remaining between them. Germline V lookup: CDR1 LGHNT, CDR2 FRNRAP.